This TCR beta chain was observed in a study of blood T cell repertoires in COVID-19. TCRdb's copy holds only in-frame clones and misses some; the assay was immunoSEQ multiplex PCR. Of 150,000 or so clones in the sample, 80% to 90% were seen once. Trimming stripped 0 bases from V and 0 bases from J, with 11 bases between. The length of the CDR3 is 16 residues. The germline CDR1 and CDR2 sequences are LGHDT and YNNKEL (reference sequence). The clonotype comes from a woman aged 55-70 years with COVID-19, enrolled during active disease. The chain joins TRBV3-1 (or the pseudogene TRBV3-2) to TRBJ1-1; D unclear. The sequencing sample was made of peripheral blood. DNA of the CDR3: TGTGCCAGCAGCCAAGATTCGTCGGTTATGAACACTGAAGCTTTCTTT. Protein: CASSQDSSVMNTEAFF.